This T cell receptor (beta chain) was identified during a study of blood T cell repertoires in COVID-19. Study information: Specimens from acute and convalescent COVID-19 originated in the United States, Italy and Spain.

Per the germline V gene, CDR1 is MNHEY and CDR2 is SVGAGI. Unmatched junction bases numbered 3, after V lost 7 bases and J lost 4 bases. CDR3 length: 12 amino acids. Clones were read by immunoSEQ multiplex PCR, and TCRdb kept only the in-frame ones, dropping some. The table lists some 180,000 clones, about 80% of them singletons, with around 8.9% in the top ten. Sequencing was carried out using peripheral blood. The chain has TRBV6-5 and TRBJ1-2, with 7 bases lining up with TRBD1. The receptor was derived from a woman aged 50 to 65 with active or convalescent COVID-19. CDR3 loop: CASTGQVYGYTF. In nucleotides, the CDR3 is TGTGCCAGCACCGGACAGGTCTATGGCTACACCTTC.